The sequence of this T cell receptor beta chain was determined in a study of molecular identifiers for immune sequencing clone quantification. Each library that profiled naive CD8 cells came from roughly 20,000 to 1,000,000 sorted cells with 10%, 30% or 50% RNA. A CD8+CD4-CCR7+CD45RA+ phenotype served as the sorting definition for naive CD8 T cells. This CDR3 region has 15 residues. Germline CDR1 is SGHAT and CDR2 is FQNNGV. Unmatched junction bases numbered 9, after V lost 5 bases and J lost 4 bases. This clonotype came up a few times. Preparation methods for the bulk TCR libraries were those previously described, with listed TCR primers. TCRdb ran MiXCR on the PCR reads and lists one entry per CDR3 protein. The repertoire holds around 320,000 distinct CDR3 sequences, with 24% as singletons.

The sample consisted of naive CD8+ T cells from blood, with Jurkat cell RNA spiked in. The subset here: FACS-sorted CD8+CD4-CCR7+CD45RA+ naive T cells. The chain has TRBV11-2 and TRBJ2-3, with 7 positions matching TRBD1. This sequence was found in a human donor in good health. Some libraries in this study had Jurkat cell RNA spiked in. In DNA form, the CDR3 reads TGTGCCAGCAGCAGCCCGGGACAGCTTTCAGATACGCAGTATTTT. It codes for CASSSPGQLSDTQYF.